The 24 T cell receptor beta chains given below trace back to one sample, sequenced in a study of CD8 T cells in ankylosing spondylitis. TCRdb analysed the 5' RACE reads with MiXCR anew, one entry per CDR3 protein. The table includes 120,000 or so distinct CDR3 sequences, approximately 13% detected once. The material sequenced was blood, either unsorted or a sorted T cell fraction (not recorded which). These receptors were collected from a female donor with ankylosing spondylitis or in good health (not recorded which).

This clonotype was observed at least ten times. The V and J genes are TRBV7-2 and TRBJ2-3; TRBD2 is a possible D gene (5 bases). The CDR3 covers 14 residues. Germline CDR1 and CDR2: SGHTA and FQGNSA. V shed 1 base and J shed 5 bases, with 10 bases lying between them. CDR3 in amino acids: CASSLVGGGDTQYF. As DNA, the CDR3 is TGTGCCAGCAGCTTAGTAGGAGGTGGAGATACGCAGTATTTT.

This clonotype occurred a few times. This chain joins TRBV11-2 and TRBJ2-2; D unclear. Germline values: CDR1 SGHAT, CDR2 FQNNGV. Deletions cut 0 bases from V and 1 base from J, with 6 bases between. There are 15 residues in the CDR3. The CDR3 sequence: CASSLERLNTGELFF. CDR3 sequence (DNA): TGTGCCAGCAGCTTAGAACGTCTGAACACCGGGGAGCTGTTTTTT. The variable domain in full, with the rest retrieved from reference TRBV11-2 and TRBJ2-2, is EAGVAQSPRYKIIEKRQSVAFWCNPISGHATLYWYQQILGQGPKLLIQFQNNGVVDDSQLPKDRFSAERLKGVDSTLKIQPAKLEDSAVYLCASSLERLNTGELFFGEGSRLTVL.

This clonotype showed up many times. The chain has TRBV20-1 and TRBJ1-4; D call uncertain. The CDR3 length is 12 residues. V was clipped by 0 bases and J by 10 bases, with 9 bases between them. Germline loops: CDR1 DFQATT, CDR2 SNEGSKA (reference sequence). The CDR3, as DNA: TGCAGTGCTAGAGAGCCGCCGGCAAAACTGTTTTTT. Protein product: CSAREPPAKLFF.

This clonotype appeared a few times. This chain links TRBV5-1 with TRBJ2-2; 7 nucleotides line up with TRBD1. The CDR3 length is 15 residues. CDR1 SGHRS and CDR2 YFSETQ come from the germline V gene. With 6 bases clipped from V and 6 bases from J, the junction kept 11 bases outside the gene matches. This chain's CDR3 is CASKGRDSYAGELFF. In nucleotides, the CDR3 is TGCGCCAGCAAAGGAAGGGACAGCTACGCCGGGGAGCTGTTTTTT.

The rearrangement joins TRBV27 to TRBJ2-2, with D perhaps matching TRBD1 or TRBD2 (5 bases each). Trimming took off 2 bases at V and 6 bases at J, with 10 bases between the two ends. The CDR3 is 14 amino acids. Germline CDR1 is MNHEY and CDR2 is SMNVEV (reference sequence). The DNA for the CDR3 is TGTGCCAGCAGTTTAGAGGGGTTTTCCGGGGAGCTGTTTTTT. It translates to CASSLEGFSGELFF.

The table lists this clonotype with many counts. The chain has TRBV5-1 and TRBJ2-2, with 10 positions matching TRBD2. Germline CDR1 is SGHRS and CDR2 is YFSETQ. This CDR3 is 16 amino acids long. The J segment lost 5 bases and the V segment lost 4 bases, leaving 8 bases of the junction unmatched. In nucleotides, the CDR3 is TGCGCCAGCAGCATCGTGACTAGCGGGTTTACCGGGGAGCTGTTTTTT. It specifies CASSIVTSGFTGELFF.

This clonotype was seen many times. V usage is TRBV5-1 and J usage is TRBJ2-2; D not resolved. Between the trimmed V and J ends, which lost 3 bases and 3 bases, there was a span of 9 bases. Germline CDR1 SGHRS, CDR2 YFSETQ. The CDR3 contains 14 residues. As DNA, the CDR3 is TGCGCCAGCAGCTCCCTAGGGCACACCGGGGAGCTGTTTTTT. This translates into CASSSLGHTGELFF.

V usage is TRBV5-6 and J usage is TRBJ2-2; the D call may be TRBD1 or TRBD2 (5 bases each). Germline assignment: CDR1 SGHDT and CDR2 YYEEEE. The CDR3 has 15 residues. Trimming shortened V by 4 bases and J by 8 bases, and 18 bases separated the two germline ends. The CDR3 bases are TGTGCCAGCAGCCATGGGGACCGCAGAGGAGGGGAGCTGTTTTTT. Encoded protein: CASSHGDRRGGELFF. Drawing the rest from reference TRBV5-6 and TRBJ2-2, the complete variable domain is DAGVTQSPTHLIKTRGQQVTLRCSPKSGHDTVSWYQQALGQGPQFIFQYYEEEERQRGNFPDRFSGHQFPNYSSELNVNALLLGDSALYLCASSHGDRRGGELFFGEGSRLTVL.

The rearrangement joins TRBV3-1 to TRBJ2-3; no firm D call. This CDR3 is 15 amino acids long. Germline V gene data show CDR1 as LGHDT and CDR2 as YNNKEL (reference sequence). V was trimmed by 1 base and J by 2 bases, leaving 10 bases between them. CDR3: CASSQGGQPTDTQYF. Written as DNA, the CDR3 is TGTGCCAGCAGCCAAGGTGGCCAACCCACAGATACGCAGTATTTT.

With respect to this clonotype: This clone may be a read error of a much larger clone one base away. This rearrangement joins TRBV6-1 to TRBJ1-5; TRBD1 agrees at 7 bases. This CDR3 contains 12 residues. Germline CDR1 is MNHNS and CDR2 is SASEGT. The CDR3 DNA sequence: TGTGGCAGCAACAGAGGGGGCCAGCCCCAGCATTTT. Translation gives CGSNRGGQPQHF.

DNA for the CDR3: TGTGCCAGCAGCCTCGGAGGGGGTATAACGGGACAGTACTTC. Encoded protein: CASSLGGGITGQYF. V usage is TRBV3-1 and J usage is TRBJ2-7; D may match TRBD1 or TRBD2 (6 bases each). The germline gives CDR1 LGHDT, CDR2 YNNKEL (reference sequence). With 4 bases removed from V and 10 bases from J, the gap between germline ends came to 20 bases. CDR3 length: 14 residues.

Only one count was recorded for this clonotype. This sequence joins TRBV11-2 and TRBJ2-7; 7 bases match TRBD1. V lost 5 bases and J lost 3; bases outside the gene matches: 19. CDR3 length: 18 amino acids. Per the germline V gene, CDR1 is SGHAT and CDR2 is FQNNGV. CDR3 protein: CASSLWTGSLSRNYEQYF. Here the CDR3 DNA reads TGTGCCAGCAGCCTCTGGACAGGCTCTCTCTCGAGGAACTACGAGCAGTACTTC. The full variable domain, with the rest looked up from reference TRBV11-2 and TRBJ2-7, is EAGVAQSPRYKIIEKRQSVAFWCNPISGHATLYWYQQILGQGPKLLIQFQNNGVVDDSQLPKDRFSAERLKGVDSTLKIQPAKLEDSAVYLCASSLWTGSLSRNYEQYFGPGTRLTVT.

This clonotype occurred many times. The chain combines TRBV7-9 with TRBJ2-2; 7 positions agree with TRBD1. V lost 6 bases, J lost 4 bases, and 14 bases stayed unmatched. The CDR3 spans 17 residues. Germline CDR1 and CDR2: SEHNR and FQNEAQ (reference sequence). CDR3 sequence (DNA): TGTGCCAGCAGGGATCGAAACCGGGACAGTCCCACCGGGGAGCTGTTTTTT. Amino acid sequence: CASRDRNRDSPTGELFF.

V gene TRBV27 combines with J gene TRBJ2-1, with a tentative D call TRBD2 (6 bases). V was pared by 3 bases and J by 2 bases, with 14 bases between. The CDR3 runs 16 residues. Germline CDR1 MNHEY, CDR2 SMNVEV (reference sequence). The CDR3 loop is CASSLPRGSPYNEQFF. The CDR3 nucleotides are TGTGCCAGCAGTTTGCCCCGGGGGTCCCCCTACAATGAGCAGTTCTTC.

The table lists this clonotype with a few counts. The V gene is TRBV6-1, the J gene TRBJ2-3, with a tentative D call TRBD1 (5 bases). The germline V gene has CDR1 MNHNS and CDR2 SASEGT. The CDR3 extends over 14 amino acids. V lost 7 bases and J 4 bases, leaving 15 bases between the germline ends. The chain's CDR3 is CASTRGAGADTQYF. CDR3 DNA: TGTGCCAGCACCCGTGGGGCCGGTGCAGATACGCAGTATTTT.

This clonotype was counted many times. The CDR3 loop reads CASSLARTGGDEQYF. Here the CDR3 DNA reads TGTGCCAGCAGTTTAGCGAGGACAGGGGGCGACGAGCAGTACTTC. The chain joins TRBV12-3 or TRBV12-4 to TRBJ2-7, with 11 bases fitting TRBD1. CDR3 length: 15 amino acids. V was pared by 0 bases and J by 5 bases, with 3 bases of the junction left unmatched.

CDR3 DNA: TGCGCCAGCAGTACCACTTCAGCTAACTATGGCTACACCTTC. Translation gives CASSTTSANYGYTF. The chain carries TRBV5-1 and TRBJ1-2; D not certain. The CDR3 spans 14 residues. Germline CDR1 SGHRS, CDR2 YFSETQ. The V and J ends lost 5 bases and 0 bases respectively, with 11 bases between them.

The chain joins TRBV10-3 to TRBJ2-2, with D hard to call. CDR1 ENHRY and CDR2 SYGVKD come from the germline V gene. V was trimmed by 10 bases and J by 1 base, leaving 10 bases between them. The CDR3 covers 13 residues. CDR3 protein: CASTDGNTGELFF. Here the CDR3 DNA reads TGTGCCAGCACGGACGGGAACACCGGGGAGCTGTTTTTT.

This clonotype was seen many times. One end of the junction is discordant with germline, which a read error may explain. V usage is TRBV7-7 and J usage is TRBJ2-3; TRBD2 agrees at 13 bases. The CDR3 covers 16 residues. Germline V CDR1 and CDR2: SSHAT, FNYEAQ (reference sequence). The CDR3 here is CASKLGTSGGTDTQYF. The CDR3 nucleotides read TGTGCTAGCAAGCTTGGGACTAGCGGGGGCACAGATACGCAGTATTTT.

This clonotype was counted between two and nine times. The rearrangement uses TRBV7-3 and TRBJ2-4; tentatively, D is TRBD2 (6 bases). CDR1 and CDR2 (germline): SGHTA, FQGTGA. This CDR3 region has 15 residues. V lost 5 bases and J 7 bases, leaving 18 bases between the germline ends. This CDR3 reads CASSRTEGTGNIQYF. The CDR3 DNA sequence: TGTGCCAGCAGCCGGACGGAGGGGACGGGGAACATTCAGTACTTC.

The V and J genes are TRBV7-9 and TRBJ2-1; the D gene is possibly TRBD2 (6 bases). The CDR3 extends over 17 amino acids. V lost 2 bases and J lost 5, with 19 bases in between. From germline, CDR1 is SEHNR and CDR2 FQNEAQ (reference sequence). In nucleotides, the CDR3 is TGTGCCAGCAGCTTATTATTAGATCGGGGGAGCCACAATGAGCAGTTCTTC. This codes for CASSLLLDRGSHNEQFF.

This clonotype was recorded many times. J is TRBJ1-6 and V is TRBV12-3 or TRBV12-4; D call uncertain. V dropped 5 bases and J dropped 9 bases, with 17 bases sitting between them. The CDR3 covers 15 residues. In DNA, the CDR3 is TGTGCCAGCAGTCCCCGCGAAGGACTAGCTTCACCCCTCCACTTT. Translated: CASSPREGLASPLHF.

The table lists this clonotype with many counts. This chain links TRBV3-1 with TRBJ2-1; D is uncertain. Germline assignment: CDR1 LGHDT and CDR2 YNNKEL (reference sequence). This CDR3 spans 15 amino acids. Trimming pared 0 bases from V and 7 bases from J, leaving 13 bases between. The CDR3 region is CASSQDLARQNEQFF. CDR3 sequence (DNA): TGTGCCAGCAGCCAAGATCTTGCCAGGCAGAATGAGCAGTTCTTC.

This clonotype was counted a single time. The chain employs TRBV5-4 and TRBJ2-3, with TRBD1 as a possible D gene (6 bases). The CDR3 has 12 residues. The V end lost 2 bases, the J end lost 9 bases, and 10 bases lay between the germline ends. Germline CDR1 reads SGHNT; CDR2 reads YYREEE (reference sequence). The DNA for the CDR3 is TGTGCCAGCAGCTTAGACAGGTACACGCAGTATTTT. Protein sequence: CASSLDRYTQYF.